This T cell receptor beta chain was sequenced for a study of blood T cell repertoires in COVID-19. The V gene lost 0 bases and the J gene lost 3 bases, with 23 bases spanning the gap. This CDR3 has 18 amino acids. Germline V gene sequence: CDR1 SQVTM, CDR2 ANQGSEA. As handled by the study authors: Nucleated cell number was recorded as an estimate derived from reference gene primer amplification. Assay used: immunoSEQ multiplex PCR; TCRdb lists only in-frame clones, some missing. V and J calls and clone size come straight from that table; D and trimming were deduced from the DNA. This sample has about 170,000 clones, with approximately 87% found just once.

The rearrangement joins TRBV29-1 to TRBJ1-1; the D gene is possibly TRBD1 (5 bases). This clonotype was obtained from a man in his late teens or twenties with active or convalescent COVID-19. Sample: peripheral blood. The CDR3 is CSVEEVGWGLPTYTEAFF. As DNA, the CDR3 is TGCAGCGTTGAAGAGGTGGGATGGGGACTCCCCACATACACTGAAGCTTTCTTT.